The rows below give T cell receptor beta chains drawn from one sample of a study of blood T cell repertoires in COVID-19. Libraries were prepared by immunoSEQ multiplex PCR; TCRdb keeps only in-frame clonotypes and omits some of them. The sample has around 110,000 clones; 86% are singletons. Sequenced material: peripheral blood. These receptors all stem from a middle-aged man with acute or convalescent COVID-19. CDR3s include the opening cysteine and the closing phenylalanine or tryptophan. The D gene is left open where the match is weak. Clone size is not always given. Where it is, it says once, few, many or a class for expanded clones.

j_call: TRBJ1-6
d_call: .
v_call: TRBV6-2/TRBV6-3
clone_size: .
cdr3_nt: TGTGCCAGCAGTGAGGGTCTATGGAGCTCCTATAATTCACCCCTCCACTTT
cdr3_aa: CASSEGLWSSYNSPLHF

j_call: TRBJ2-1
d_call: .
v_call: TRBV20-1
clone_size: .
cdr3_nt: TGCAGCGCCAGTAGGGGGTCCAATGAGCAGTTCTTC
cdr3_aa: CSASRGSNEQFF

j_call: TRBJ1-4
d_call: .
v_call: TRBV7-9
clone_size: .
cdr3_nt: TGTGCCAGCAGCACATCATCAACTAATGAAAAACTGTTTTTT
cdr3_aa: CASSTSSTNEKLFF

j_call: TRBJ2-5
d_call: .
v_call: TRBV20-1
clone_size: .
cdr3_nt: TGCAGTGCTAGACCACAAGAGACCCAGTACTTC
cdr3_aa: CSARPQETQYF

j_call: TRBJ2-5
d_call: .
v_call: TRBV7-7
clone_size: .
cdr3_nt: TGTGCCAGCAGCTTAGGTCAGGGAAAGACCCAGTACTTC
cdr3_aa: CASSLGQGKTQYF

j_call: TRBJ1-2
d_call: TRBD1
v_call: TRBV7-6
clone_size: .
cdr3_nt: TGTGCCAGCAGCTCGGGACAGGGGGCTGCCTATGGCTACACCTTC
cdr3_aa: CASSSGQGAAYGYTF

j_call: TRBJ2-5
d_call: TRBD2
v_call: TRBV9
clone_size: .
cdr3_nt: TGTGCCAGCAGCGTACGCGCGCGGGGGGAGACCCAGTACTTC
cdr3_aa: CASSVRARGETQYF

j_call: TRBJ2-1
d_call: TRBD2
v_call: TRBV19
clone_size: once
cdr3_nt: TGTGCCAGTAGTCCACTGGGCGGGAGCGCCGAGCAGTTCTTC
cdr3_aa: CASSPLGGSAEQFF

j_call: TRBJ1-1
d_call: .
v_call: TRBV11-2
clone_size: .
cdr3_nt: TGTGCCAGCAGCTTAGTAGCTGAAGCTTTCTTT
cdr3_aa: CASSLVAEAFF

j_call: TRBJ2-3
d_call: TRBD2
v_call: TRBV20-1
clone_size: many
cdr3_nt: TGCAGTGCTAGTGGCCCAGCTCAAGCGGGAGGGCAACCAGATACGCAGTATTTT
cdr3_aa: CSASGPAQAGGQPDTQYF

j_call: TRBJ1-3
d_call: .
v_call: TRBV9
clone_size: .
cdr3_nt: TGTGCCAGCAGCGCCTCCGGGGGAAGGCGTGGAAACACCATATATTTT
cdr3_aa: CASSASGGRRGNTIYF

j_call: TRBJ1-5
d_call: TRBD1
v_call: TRBV30
clone_size: .
cdr3_nt: TGTGCCTGGAGTGTAAAGGGGGCTTTCCGACCCCAGCATTTT
cdr3_aa: CAWSVKGAFRPQHF

j_call: TRBJ1-2
d_call: TRBD1
v_call: TRBV18
clone_size: .
cdr3_nt: TGTGCCAGCTCACAGCAGACAGGGGCGAAACCTTATGGCTACACCTTC
cdr3_aa: CASSQQTGAKPYGYTF

j_call: TRBJ2-2
d_call: .
v_call: TRBV10-3
clone_size: .
cdr3_nt: TGTGCCAGCAGACAGGTTGGGGACACCGGGGAGCTGTTTTTT
cdr3_aa: CASRQVGDTGELFF

j_call: TRBJ1-2
d_call: .
v_call: TRBV7-8
clone_size: .
cdr3_nt: TGTGCCAGCAGCTTAGGAGGCTCAGAGAACTATGGCTACACCTTC
cdr3_aa: CASSLGGSENYGYTF

j_call: TRBJ2-2
d_call: .
v_call: TRBV9
clone_size: .
cdr3_nt: TGTGCCAGCAGCGTAGAAGGGGGAGCCTCTACCGGGGAGCTGTTTTTT
cdr3_aa: CASSVEGGASTGELFF

j_call: TRBJ1-2
d_call: .
v_call: TRBV5-1
clone_size: .
cdr3_nt: TGCGCCAGCACCGGTGCGTATGGCTACACCTTC
cdr3_aa: CASTGAYGYTF

j_call: TRBJ2-2
d_call: TRBD1
v_call: TRBV3-1/TRBV3-2
clone_size: .
cdr3_nt: TGTGCCAGCAGGACAGGGATGGGTTCCGGGGAGCTGTTTTTT
cdr3_aa: CASRTGMGSGELFF

j_call: TRBJ1-2
d_call: .
v_call: TRBV30
clone_size: .
cdr3_nt: TGTGCCTGGAGCCCTTCCAACTATGGCTACACCTTC
cdr3_aa: CAWSPSNYGYTF

j_call: TRBJ2-5
d_call: .
v_call: TRBV11-2
clone_size: once
cdr3_nt: TGTGCCAGCAGCTCACCGGGACTCAGCCAAGAGACCCAGTACTTC
cdr3_aa: CASSSPGLSQETQYF

j_call: TRBJ2-2
d_call: TRBD2
v_call: TRBV7-8
clone_size: .
cdr3_nt: TGTGCCAGCACCACCGGGACTAGCAGCACCGGGGAGCTGTTTTTT
cdr3_aa: CASTTGTSSTGELFF

j_call: TRBJ1-1
d_call: .
v_call: TRBV4-1
clone_size: .
cdr3_nt: TGCGCCAGCAGCCAAGATATGGGGGCCCTCCAGAACACTGAAGCTTTCTTT
cdr3_aa: CASSQDMGALQNTEAFF

j_call: TRBJ1-1
d_call: .
v_call: TRBV7-7
clone_size: .
cdr3_nt: TGTGCTAGCAGCCCGACAAGCCAGGGGTATCGTGCGAACACTGAAGCTTTCTTT
cdr3_aa: CASSPTSQGYRANTEAFF

j_call: TRBJ2-3
d_call: TRBD2
v_call: TRBV7-9
clone_size: .
cdr3_nt: TGTGCCAGCAGCTTGACTAGCGACACAGATACGCAGTATTTT
cdr3_aa: CASSLTSDTDTQYF

j_call: TRBJ1-1
d_call: TRBD1
v_call: TRBV5-1
clone_size: .
cdr3_nt: TGCGCCAGCAGCTTTGAGGGGGCTTCTGAAGCTTTCTTT
cdr3_aa: CASSFEGASEAFF

j_call: TRBJ1-5
d_call: .
v_call: TRBV19
clone_size: once
cdr3_nt: TGTGCCAGTAGTATAGACCTAGTTCAGCCCCAGCATTTT
cdr3_aa: CASSIDLVQPQHF

j_call: TRBJ1-5
d_call: TRBD1
v_call: TRBV4-2
clone_size: .
cdr3_nt: TGTGCCAGCAGCCAAGACGGGGGCAGGGGGAATAGCAATCAGCCCCAGCATTTT
cdr3_aa: CASSQDGGRGNSNQPQHF

j_call: TRBJ1-6
d_call: .
v_call: TRBV5-1
clone_size: .
cdr3_nt: TGCGCCAGCAGCTTGGAAGGACGGCGGGGTTCACCCCTCCACTTT
cdr3_aa: CASSLEGRRGSPLHF

j_call: TRBJ2-1
d_call: TRBD1
v_call: TRBV4-1
clone_size: .
cdr3_nt: TGCGCCAGCAGCCAAGTAATACAGGGGGGTAACAATGAGCAGTTCTTC
cdr3_aa: CASSQVIQGGNNEQFF

j_call: TRBJ1-4
d_call: TRBD1
v_call: TRBV2
clone_size: .
cdr3_nt: TGTGCCAGCACCCGGGACAGGGCCAAACTGTTTTTT
cdr3_aa: CASTRDRAKLFF

j_call: TRBJ1-1
d_call: TRBD1
v_call: TRBV4-3
clone_size: .
cdr3_nt: TGCGCCAGCAGCCAACAGGGGGTGTCTGAAGCTTTCTTT
cdr3_aa: CASSQQGVSEAFF

j_call: TRBJ1-2
d_call: .
v_call: TRBV2
clone_size: few
cdr3_nt: TGTGCCAGCAGTAACACCGACAGATACTCTGGCTACACCTTC
cdr3_aa: CASSNTDRYSGYTF

j_call: TRBJ1-1
d_call: TRBD1
v_call: TRBV5-1
clone_size: .
cdr3_nt: TGCGCCAGCAGCTTGGCCCCGACAGGGGGTTCCACTGAAGCTTTCTTT
cdr3_aa: CASSLAPTGGSTEAFF

j_call: TRBJ1-1
d_call: TRBD1
v_call: TRBV18
clone_size: .
cdr3_nt: TGTGCCAGCTCACCAAGGACAGGGGGCTCTTTAACTGAAGCTTTCTTT
cdr3_aa: CASSPRTGGSLTEAFF

j_call: TRBJ2-2
d_call: .
v_call: TRBV4-2
clone_size: .
cdr3_nt: TGTGCCAGCAGCCAAGTTGGGGGGACCGGGGAGCTGTTTTTT
cdr3_aa: CASSQVGGTGELFF

j_call: TRBJ2-1
d_call: .
v_call: TRBV29-1
clone_size: .
cdr3_nt: TGCAGCGCCGAGGAGACAGCCTACAATGAGCAGTTCTTC
cdr3_aa: CSAEETAYNEQFF

j_call: TRBJ1-5
d_call: .
v_call: TRBV19
clone_size: .
cdr3_nt: TGTGCCAGTAGTATCAGGGTGGGCAATCAGCCCCAGCATTTT
cdr3_aa: CASSIRVGNQPQHF

j_call: TRBJ1-2
d_call: .
v_call: TRBV11-2
clone_size: .
cdr3_nt: TGTGCCAGCAACGAAGCGGGGTATGGCTACACCTTC
cdr3_aa: CASNEAGYGYTF

j_call: TRBJ2-3
d_call: TRBD1
v_call: TRBV29-1
clone_size: .
cdr3_nt: TGCAGCGTAGCCCCGGGGACAGGGGCAGATACGCAGTATTTT
cdr3_aa: CSVAPGTGADTQYF

j_call: TRBJ2-1
d_call: TRBD1
v_call: TRBV9
clone_size: .
cdr3_nt: TGTGCCAGCAGCCCCGGGACAGGGGGCTGGGATGAGCAGTTCTTC
cdr3_aa: CASSPGTGGWDEQFF

j_call: TRBJ1-1
d_call: .
v_call: TRBV27
clone_size: .
cdr3_nt: TGTGCCAGCAGTTTATCGAGAGGAGTCACTGAAGCTTTCTTT
cdr3_aa: CASSLSRGVTEAFF

j_call: TRBJ1-1
d_call: .
v_call: TRBV15
clone_size: .
cdr3_nt: TGTGCCACCAGAAGCCCGGGAAATTGGGACACTGAAGCTTTCTTT
cdr3_aa: CATRSPGNWDTEAFF